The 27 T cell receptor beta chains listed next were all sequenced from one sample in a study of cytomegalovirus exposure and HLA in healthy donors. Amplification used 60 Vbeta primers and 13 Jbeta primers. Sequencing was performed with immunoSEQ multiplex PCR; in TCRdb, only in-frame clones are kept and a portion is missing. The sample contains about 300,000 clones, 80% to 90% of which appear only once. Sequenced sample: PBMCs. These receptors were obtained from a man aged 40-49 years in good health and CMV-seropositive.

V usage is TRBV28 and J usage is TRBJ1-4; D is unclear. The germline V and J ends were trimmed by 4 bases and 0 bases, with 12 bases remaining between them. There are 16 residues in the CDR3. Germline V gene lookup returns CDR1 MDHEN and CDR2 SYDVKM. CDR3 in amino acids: CASSSPGSATNEKLFF. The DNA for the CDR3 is TGTGCCAGCAGTTCCCCCGGGTCTGCAACTAATGAAAAACTGTTTTTT.

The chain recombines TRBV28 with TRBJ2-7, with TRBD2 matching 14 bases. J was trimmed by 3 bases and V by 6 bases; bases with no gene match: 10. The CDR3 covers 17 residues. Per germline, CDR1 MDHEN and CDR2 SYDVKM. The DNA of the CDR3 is TGTGCCAGCAGGTTGCCCGGACTAGCGGGGGGAAGCTACGAGCAGTACTTC. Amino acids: CASRLPGLAGGSYEQYF. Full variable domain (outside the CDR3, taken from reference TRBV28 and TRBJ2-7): DVKVTQSSRYLVKRTGEKVFLECVQDMDHENMFWYRQDPGLGLRLIYFSYDVKMKEKGDIPEGYSVSREKKERFSLILESASTNQTSMYLCASRLPGLAGGSYEQYFGPGTRLTVT.

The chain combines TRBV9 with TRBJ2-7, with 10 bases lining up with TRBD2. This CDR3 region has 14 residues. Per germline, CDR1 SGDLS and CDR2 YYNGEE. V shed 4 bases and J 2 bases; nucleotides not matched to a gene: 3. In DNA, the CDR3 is TGTGCCAGCAGCTCAGGGACTAGCGCCTACGAGCAGTACTTC. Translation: CASSSGTSAYEQYF.

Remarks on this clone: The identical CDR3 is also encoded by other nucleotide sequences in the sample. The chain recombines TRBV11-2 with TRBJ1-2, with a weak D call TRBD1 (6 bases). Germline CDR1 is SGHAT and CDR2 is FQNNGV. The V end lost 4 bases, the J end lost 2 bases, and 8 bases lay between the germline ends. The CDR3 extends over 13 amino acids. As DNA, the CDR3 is TGTGCCAGCAGCTCAGGACAGAACTATGGCTACACCTTC. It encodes CASSSGQNYGYTF.

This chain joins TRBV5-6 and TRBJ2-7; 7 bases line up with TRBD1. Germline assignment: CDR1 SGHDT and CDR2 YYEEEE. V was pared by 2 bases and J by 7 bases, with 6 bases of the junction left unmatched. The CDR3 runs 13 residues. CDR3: CASSFEGAWEQYF. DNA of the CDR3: TGTGCCAGCAGCTTCGAGGGGGCTTGGGAGCAGTACTTC.

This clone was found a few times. The CDR3 protein is CASRIRQGSYEQYF. The CDR3 DNA is TGTGCCAGCAGGATCCGACAGGGTTCTTACGAGCAGTACTTC. The rearrangement uses TRBV5-6 and TRBJ2-7; TRBD1 agrees at 7 bases. V lost 5 bases and J lost 4; bases outside the gene matches: 9. The CDR3 spans 14 residues. CDR1 is SGHDT, CDR2 YYEEEE, per germline.

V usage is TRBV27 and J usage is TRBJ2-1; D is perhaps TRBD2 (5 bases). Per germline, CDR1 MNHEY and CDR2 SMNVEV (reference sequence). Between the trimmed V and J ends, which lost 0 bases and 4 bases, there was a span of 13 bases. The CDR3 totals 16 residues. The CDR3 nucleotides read TGTGCCAGCAGTTTATCTAGCGCGTGGTCGTACAATGAGCAGTTCTTC. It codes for CASSLSSAWSYNEQFF.

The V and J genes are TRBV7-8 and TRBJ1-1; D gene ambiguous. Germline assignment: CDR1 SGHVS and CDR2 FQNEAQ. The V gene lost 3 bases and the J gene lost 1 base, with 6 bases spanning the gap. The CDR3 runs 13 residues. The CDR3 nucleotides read TGTGCCAGCAGCTTTCGGGGGAACACTGAAGCTTTCTTT. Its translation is CASSFRGNTEAFF.

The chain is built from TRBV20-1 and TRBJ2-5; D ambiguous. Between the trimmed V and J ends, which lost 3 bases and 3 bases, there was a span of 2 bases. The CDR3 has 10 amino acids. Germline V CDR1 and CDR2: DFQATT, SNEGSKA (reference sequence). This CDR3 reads CSASEETQYF. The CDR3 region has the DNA TGCAGTGCTAGCGAAGAGACCCAGTACTTC.

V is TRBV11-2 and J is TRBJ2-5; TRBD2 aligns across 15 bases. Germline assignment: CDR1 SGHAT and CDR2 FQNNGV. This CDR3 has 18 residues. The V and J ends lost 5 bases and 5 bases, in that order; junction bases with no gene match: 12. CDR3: CASSDTGTSGRRQETQYF. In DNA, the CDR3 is TGTGCCAGCAGCGACACCGGGACTAGCGGGAGGCGCCAGGAGACCCAGTACTTC.

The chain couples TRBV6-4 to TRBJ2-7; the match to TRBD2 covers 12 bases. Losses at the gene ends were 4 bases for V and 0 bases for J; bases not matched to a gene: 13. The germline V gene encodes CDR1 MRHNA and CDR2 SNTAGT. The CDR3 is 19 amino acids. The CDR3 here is CASSGPIGTSGLHSYEQYF. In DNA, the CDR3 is TGTGCCAGCAGTGGGCCCATCGGGACTAGCGGGCTCCACTCCTACGAGCAGTACTTC.

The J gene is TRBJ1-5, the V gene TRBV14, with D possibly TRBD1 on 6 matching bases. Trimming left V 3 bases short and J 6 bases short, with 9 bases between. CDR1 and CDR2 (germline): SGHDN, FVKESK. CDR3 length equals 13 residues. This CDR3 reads CASSQGAGQPQHF. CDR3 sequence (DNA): TGTGCCAGCAGCCAGGGGGCCGGTCAGCCCCAGCATTTT.

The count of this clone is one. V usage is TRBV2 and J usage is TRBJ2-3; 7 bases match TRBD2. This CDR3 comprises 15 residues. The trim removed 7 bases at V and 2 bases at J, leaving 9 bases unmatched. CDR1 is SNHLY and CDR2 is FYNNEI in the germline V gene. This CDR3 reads CASMPGGGPTDTQYF. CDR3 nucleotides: TGTGCCAGCATGCCGGGGGGAGGACCCACAGATACGCAGTATTTT.

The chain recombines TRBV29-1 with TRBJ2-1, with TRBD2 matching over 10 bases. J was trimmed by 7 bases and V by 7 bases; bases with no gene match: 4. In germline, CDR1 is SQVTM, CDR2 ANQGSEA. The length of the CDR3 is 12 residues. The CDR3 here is CSAPTSGNEQFF. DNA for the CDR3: TGCAGCGCCCCGACTAGCGGGAATGAGCAGTTCTTC.

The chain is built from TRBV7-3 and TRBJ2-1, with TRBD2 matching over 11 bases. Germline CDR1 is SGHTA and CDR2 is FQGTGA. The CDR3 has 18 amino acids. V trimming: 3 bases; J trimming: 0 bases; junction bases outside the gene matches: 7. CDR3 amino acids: CASSFGLAGGDSYNEQFF. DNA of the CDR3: TGTGCCAGCAGCTTTGGCCTAGCGGGAGGTGACTCCTACAATGAGCAGTTCTTC.

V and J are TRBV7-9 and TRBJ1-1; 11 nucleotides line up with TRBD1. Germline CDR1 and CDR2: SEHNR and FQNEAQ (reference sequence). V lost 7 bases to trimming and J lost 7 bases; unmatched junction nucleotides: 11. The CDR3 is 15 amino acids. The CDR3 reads CASTGQGGSVVEAFF. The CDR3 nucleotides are TGTGCCAGCACGGGACAGGGGGGGTCCGTCGTTGAAGCTTTCTTT. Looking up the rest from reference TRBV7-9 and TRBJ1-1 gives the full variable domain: DTGVSQNPRHKITKRGQNVTFRCDPISEHNRLYWYRQTLGQGPEFLTYFQNEAQLEKSRLLSDRFSAERPKGSFSTLEIQRTEQGDSAMYLCASTGQGGSVVEAFFGQGTRLTVV.

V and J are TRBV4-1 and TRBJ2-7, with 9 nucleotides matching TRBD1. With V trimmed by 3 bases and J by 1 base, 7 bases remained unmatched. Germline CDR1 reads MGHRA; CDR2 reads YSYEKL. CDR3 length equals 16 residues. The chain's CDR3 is CASSQPPGQGSYEQYF. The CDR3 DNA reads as TGCGCCAGCAGCCAGCCCCCGGGACAGGGTTCCTACGAGCAGTACTTC.

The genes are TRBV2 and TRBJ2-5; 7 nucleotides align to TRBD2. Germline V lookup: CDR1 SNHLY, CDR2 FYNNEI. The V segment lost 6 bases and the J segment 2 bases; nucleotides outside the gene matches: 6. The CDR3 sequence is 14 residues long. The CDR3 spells CASRVTSAQETQYF. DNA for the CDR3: TGTGCCAGCAGAGTAACTAGCGCACAAGAGACCCAGTACTTC.

This chain's CDR3 is CSVSVAGTYEQYF. CDR3 nucleotides: TGCAGCGTTTCGGTAGCGGGGACCTACGAGCAGTACTTC. This chain uses TRBV29-1 with TRBJ2-7; 8 bases align to TRBD2. The CDR3 has 13 residues. V lost 5 bases, J lost 2 bases, and 5 bases stayed unmatched. Germline CDR1 reads SQVTM; CDR2 reads ANQGSEA.

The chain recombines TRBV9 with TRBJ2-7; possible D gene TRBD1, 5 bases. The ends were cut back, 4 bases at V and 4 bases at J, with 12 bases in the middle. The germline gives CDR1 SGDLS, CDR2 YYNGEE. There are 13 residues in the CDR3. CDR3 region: CASSRGTNYEQYF. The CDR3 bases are TGTGCCAGCAGCAGGGGTACTAATTACGAGCAGTACTTC.

CDR3: CASSEDRGDGEQYF. DNA for the CDR3: TGTGCCAGCAGTGAGGACAGGGGCGATGGCGAGCAGTACTTC. The chain couples TRBV2 to TRBJ2-7; 9 positions match TRBD1. V was clipped by 3 bases and J by 6 bases; unmatched bases: 6. Germline V gene lookup returns CDR1 SNHLY and CDR2 FYNNEI. CDR3 length: 14 amino acids.

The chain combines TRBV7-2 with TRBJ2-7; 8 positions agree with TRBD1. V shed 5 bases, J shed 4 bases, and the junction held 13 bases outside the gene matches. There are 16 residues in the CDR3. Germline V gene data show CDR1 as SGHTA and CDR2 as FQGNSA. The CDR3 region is CASSNAALQGAYEQYF. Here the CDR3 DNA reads TGTGCCAGCAGCAACGCGGCGTTGCAGGGGGCTTACGAGCAGTACTTC. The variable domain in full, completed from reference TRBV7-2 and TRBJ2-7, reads GAGVSQSPSNKVTEKGKDVELRCDPISGHTALYWYRQSLGQGLEFLIYFQGNSAPDKSGLPSDRFSAERTGGSVSTLTIQRTQQEDSAVYLCASSNAALQGAYEQYFGPGTRLTVT.

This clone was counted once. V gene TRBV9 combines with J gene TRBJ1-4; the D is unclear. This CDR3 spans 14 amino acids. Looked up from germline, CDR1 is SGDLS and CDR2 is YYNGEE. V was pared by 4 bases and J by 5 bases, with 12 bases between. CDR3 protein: CASSPWARNEKLFF. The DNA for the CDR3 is TGTGCCAGCAGCCCGTGGGCACGGAATGAAAAACTGTTTTTT.

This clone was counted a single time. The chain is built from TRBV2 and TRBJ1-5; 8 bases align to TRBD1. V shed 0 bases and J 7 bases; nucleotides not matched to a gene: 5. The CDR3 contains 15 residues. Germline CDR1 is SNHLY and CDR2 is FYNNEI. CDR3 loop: CASSEAGTGGQPQHF. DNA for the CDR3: TGTGCCAGCAGTGAAGCCGGGACAGGTGGCCAGCCCCAGCATTTT.

This chain's CDR3 is CASSQLAGGGEQFF. CDR3 in DNA: TGTGCCAGCAGCCAGCTAGCGGGAGGGGGTGAGCAGTTCTTC. The V and J genes are TRBV7-9 and TRBJ2-1; 12 bases are shared with TRBD2. The V gene's germline CDR1 is SEHNR and CDR2 FQNEAQ (reference sequence). Trimming at V came to 5 bases and at J to 9 bases, leaving 5 bases not matched to a gene. The CDR3 consists of 14 residues.

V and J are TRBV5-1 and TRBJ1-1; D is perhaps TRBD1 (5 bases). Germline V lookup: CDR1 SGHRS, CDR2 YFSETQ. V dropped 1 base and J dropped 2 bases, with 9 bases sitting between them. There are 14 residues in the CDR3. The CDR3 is CASSLRGRNTEAFF. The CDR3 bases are TGCGCCAGCAGCTTGAGGGGCAGAAACACTGAAGCTTTCTTT.

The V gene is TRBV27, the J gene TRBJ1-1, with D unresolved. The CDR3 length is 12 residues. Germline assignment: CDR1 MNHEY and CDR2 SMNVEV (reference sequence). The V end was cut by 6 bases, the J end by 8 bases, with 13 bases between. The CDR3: CASSHRTGEAFF. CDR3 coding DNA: TGTGCCAGCAGCCACCGCACGGGAGAAGCTTTCTTT.